This TCR beta chain was retrieved from a study of T cell repertoires in cytomegalovirus infection. About the study: CMV epitopes, recently identified HLA-C-restricted and well-studied HLA-B-restricted, were used. Matching HLA type, along with CMV infection, was indicated by public TCR beta signatures.

This clonotype was found a few times. Its antigen is as yet unknown. Via MiXCR, TCRdb re-called the reads, giving one row per CDR3 protein. Of under 500,000 distinct CDR3 sequences listed, about two fifths are singletons. General study results and limits: CMV-specific TCR beta clonotypes restricted by HLA-C were the ones dominating the ex vivo response. Using cumulative public TCR beta family frequency, the authors identified those who carried CMV together with the relevant HLA.

V was pared by 3 bases and J by 8 bases, with 16 bases between. The CDR3 extends over 14 amino acids. This sequence was found in a human donor in good health (CMV status not recorded). Some clones in this sample may be carry-over from other donors' samples. The sequences come from cultured PBMCs, collected from culture after CMV antigen stimulation. The chain carries TRBV12-3 or TRBV12-4 and TRBJ1-2; a possible D gene is TRBD1 (5 bases). As DNA, the CDR3 is TGTGCCAGCAGTTTCTATGGGGACTCAGCAGGCTACACCTTC. This translates into CASSFYGDSAGYTF.